This TCR beta chain emerged from a study of shared clonotypes between healthy human individuals. About the study: The study drew on a couple of women and three men aged 18 to 49 as donors. Study-wide results and limits: The represented genetic and exposure-history diversity was limited by the small number of donors.

Unsorted samples relied on around 100 million PBMCs, which served as the source of genomic DNA. Turning to this clone: Its target is not known.

TCRdb keeps only in-frame clones here, not all; method: immunoSEQ multiplex PCR. The repertoire holds roughly 500,000 clones, with 81% as singletons. The specimen sequenced was PBMCs. This clonotype was obtained from a woman aged 40 to 49 in good health. Some clones in this sample may be carry-over from other donors' samples.

Here the CDR3 DNA reads TGTGCCAGCAGCTCTAGAGGACCGGGACAGCTGAAAGAGACCCAGTACTTC. This gives the protein CASSSRGPGQLKETQYF. The chain carries TRBV7-2 and TRBJ2-5, with 7 bases that match TRBD1. The CDR3 loop spans 17 amino acids. Looked up from germline, CDR1 is SGHTA and CDR2 is FQGNSA. After removal of 4 bases from V and 3 bases from J, the junction contained 14 bases not matched to a gene.